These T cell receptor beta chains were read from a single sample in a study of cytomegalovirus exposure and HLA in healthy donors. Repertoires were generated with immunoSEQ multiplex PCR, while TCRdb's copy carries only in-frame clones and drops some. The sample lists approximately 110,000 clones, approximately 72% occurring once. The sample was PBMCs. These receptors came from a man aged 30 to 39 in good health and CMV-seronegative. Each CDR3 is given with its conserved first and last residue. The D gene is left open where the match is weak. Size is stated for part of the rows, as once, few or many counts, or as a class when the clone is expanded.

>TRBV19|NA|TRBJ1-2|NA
TGTGCCAGTAGTATAGATCGTGGGGGCCGCTCTAACTATGGCTACACCTTC
CASSIDRGGRSNYGYTF
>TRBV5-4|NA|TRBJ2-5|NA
TGTGCCACCCGCCCACAGGTCCAAGAGACCCAGTACTTC
CATRPQVQETQYF
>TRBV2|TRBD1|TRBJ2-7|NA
TGTGCCAGCACTATTAGGACAGGGACCGACTACGAGCAGTACTTC
CASTIRTGTDYEQYF
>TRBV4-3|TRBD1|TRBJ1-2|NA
TGCGCCAGCAGCCAAGATGGAGCAGGGGGCTATGGCTACACCTTC
CASSQDGAGGYGYTF
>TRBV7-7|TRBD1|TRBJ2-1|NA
TGTGCCAGCAGCTTAGACAGGGGGAATGAGCAGTTCTTC
CASSLDRGNEQFF
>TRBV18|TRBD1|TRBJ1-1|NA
TGTGCCAGCTCCCCGAGGCGGGACAGGGCTACTGAAGCTTTCTTT
CASSPRRDRATEAFF
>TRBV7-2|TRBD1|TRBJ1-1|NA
TGTGCCAGCAGCTTCATTACAGGGGTATCTGAAGCTTTCTTT
CASSFITGVSEAFF
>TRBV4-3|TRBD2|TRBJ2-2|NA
TGCGCCAGCAGCCAAGGACTAGCGGGAGGGTACACCGGGGAGCTGTTTTTT
CASSQGLAGGYTGELFF
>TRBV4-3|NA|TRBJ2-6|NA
TGCGCCAGCAGCCAAGAAATTCCAGGAACATCTGGGGCCAACGTCCTGACTTTC
CASSQEIPGTSGANVLTF
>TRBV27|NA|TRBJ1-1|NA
TGTGCCAGCAGCGTACAGGGTACTGAAGCTTTCTTT
CASSVQGTEAFF
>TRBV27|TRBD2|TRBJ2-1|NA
TGTGCCAGCAGCCGGGACTACCGTTGGGAGCAGTTCTTC
CASSRDYRWEQFF
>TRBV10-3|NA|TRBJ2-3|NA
TGTGCCATCAGGGACGAGCGGACAGATACGCAGTATTTT
CAIRDERTDTQYF
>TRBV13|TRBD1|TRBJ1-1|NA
TGTGCCAGCAGCTTAGAGGGACAGGCGAACACTGAAGCTTTCTTT
CASSLEGQANTEAFF
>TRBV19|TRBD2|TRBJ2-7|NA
TGTGCCAGTAGTAGTGTGGGCGGGGGGACCTCCTACGAGCAGTACTTC
CASSSVGGGTSYEQYF
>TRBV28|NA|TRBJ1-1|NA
TGTGCCAGCAGCCCGACAGTGAACACTGAAGCTTTCTTT
CASSPTVNTEAFF
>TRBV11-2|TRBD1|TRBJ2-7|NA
TGTGCCAGCAGCTTAAAGAGGACAGGGGGGACCTACGAGCAGTACTTC
CASSLKRTGGTYEQYF
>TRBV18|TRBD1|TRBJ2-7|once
TGTGCCAGCTCGGCAGGACAGGGGAGGCCCTACGAGCAGTACTTC
CASSAGQGRPYEQYF
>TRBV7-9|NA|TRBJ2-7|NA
TGTGCCAGCAGCTTAACTGAACTCAACTACGAGCAGTACTTC
CASSLTELNYEQYF
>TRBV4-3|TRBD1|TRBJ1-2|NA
TGCGCCAGCAGCCAAGAGTCAGGGGGCAGTAGCTACACCTTC
CASSQESGGSSYTF
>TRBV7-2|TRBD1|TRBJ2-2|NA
TGTGCCAGCAGCTGGGACAGCCCTTCCTCGGGGGAGCTGTTTTTT
CASSWDSPSSGELFF
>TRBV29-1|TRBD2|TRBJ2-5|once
TGCAGCGTCGGCGGGGGATACCAAGAGACCCAGTACTTC
CSVGGGYQETQYF
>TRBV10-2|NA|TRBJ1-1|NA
TGCGCCAGCAGTGATACGACAGGCGAAGCTTTCTTT
CASSDTTGEAFF
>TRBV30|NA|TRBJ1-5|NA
TGTGCCTGGAGACAGCTCCCCGACCAGCATTTT
CAWRQLPDQHF
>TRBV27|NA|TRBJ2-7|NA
TGTGCCAGCAGTTTGGTGGCAGGGGCCGGTGAGCAGTACTTC
CASSLVAGAGEQYF
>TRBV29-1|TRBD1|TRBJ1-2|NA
TGCAGCGTTCGACAGGGCGAAATCGATGGCTACACCTTC
CSVRQGEIDGYTF
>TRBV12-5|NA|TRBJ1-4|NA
TGTGCTAGTGGTTTGGTATTAGCAGGGAAGAGCGAAAAACTGTTTTTT
CASGLVLAGKSEKLFF
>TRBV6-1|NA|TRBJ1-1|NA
TGTGCCAGCACCATCACAGTGAACACTGAAGCTTTCTTT
CASTITVNTEAFF
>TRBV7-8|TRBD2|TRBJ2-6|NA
TGTGCCAGCCGTGGGGGGGACTCTGGGGCCAACGTCCTGACTTTC
CASRGGDSGANVLTF
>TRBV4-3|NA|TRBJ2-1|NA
TGCGCCAGCAGCCAAGATTTGGAGTGGCCAGAAACCACCTACAATGAGCAGTTCTTC
CASSQDLEWPETTYNEQFF
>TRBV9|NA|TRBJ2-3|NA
TGTGCCAGCAGCCCCGACGGGAGAACCACAGATACGCAGTATTTT
CASSPDGRTTDTQYF
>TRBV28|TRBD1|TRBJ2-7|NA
TGTGCCAGCAGGGACGACAGGGGTGGCTACGAGCAGTACTTC
CASRDDRGGYEQYF
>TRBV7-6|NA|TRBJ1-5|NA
TGTGCCAGCAGCTTCCCTTCTCAGCCCCAGCATTTT
CASSFPSQPQHF
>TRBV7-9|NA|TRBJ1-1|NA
TGTGCCAGCAGCTTACAACAGAACACTGAAGCTTTCTTT
CASSLQQNTEAFF
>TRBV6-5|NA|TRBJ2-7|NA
TGTGCCAGCAGTCCCAGGGCCGACGCCTACGAGCAGTACTTC
CASSPRADAYEQYF
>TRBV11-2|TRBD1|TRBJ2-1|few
TGTGCCAGCAGCTTTGTGGGACAGGGCTACAATGAGCAGTTCTTC
CASSFVGQGYNEQFF
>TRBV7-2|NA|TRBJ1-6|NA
TGTGCCAGCAGCTCCGGGACTCTCTATTCACCCCTCCACTTT
CASSSGTLYSPLHF
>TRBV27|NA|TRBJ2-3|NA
TGTGCCAGCAGTGTTACGTTAGCGGCAGATACGCAGTATTTT
CASSVTLAADTQYF
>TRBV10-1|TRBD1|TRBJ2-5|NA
TGCGCCACCAACAAGGCAGGGGGCGTCCACCAAGAGACCCAGTACTTC
CATNKAGGVHQETQYF
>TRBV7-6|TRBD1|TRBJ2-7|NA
TGTGCCAGCAGCTACAGGACAGGGGCATCCGAGCAGTACTTC
CASSYRTGASEQYF
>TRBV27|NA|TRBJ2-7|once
TGTGCCAGCAGCCCCGGGAGTTCAGGCTACGAGCAGTACTTC
CASSPGSSGYEQYF
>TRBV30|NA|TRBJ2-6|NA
TGTGCCTGGAGCAGGTCGTCTGGGGCCAACGTCCTGACTTTC
CAWSRSSGANVLTF
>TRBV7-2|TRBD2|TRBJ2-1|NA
TGTGCCAGCAGCACCACTAGCGGGAGCGGGGATGAGCAGTTCTTC
CASSTTSGSGDEQFF
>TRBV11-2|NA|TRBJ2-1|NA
TGTGCCAGCAGGTTTGCGGGGCTCAATGAGCAGTTCTTC
CASRFAGLNEQFF
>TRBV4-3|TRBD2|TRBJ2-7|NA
TGCGCCAGCAGCCAAGCCAGCGGGGGTGTGCGGGAGCAGTACTTC
CASSQASGGVREQYF
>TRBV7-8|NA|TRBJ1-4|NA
TGTGCCAGCAGCTTAGGTCGCTCCCTCAGGGCTGAAAAACTGTTTTTT
CASSLGRSLRAEKLFF
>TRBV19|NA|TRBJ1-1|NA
TGTGCCAGTAGTATTCCAACTGGGGGAGGTCGTAAACAAAACACTGAAGCTTTCTTT
CASSIPTGGGRKQNTEAFF
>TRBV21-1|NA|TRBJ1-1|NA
TGTGCCAGCAGCAGGGCGACAGGGGGCGCTGGCACTGAAGCTTTCTTT
CASSRATGGAGTEAFF
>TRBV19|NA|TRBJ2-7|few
TGTGCCAGTAGTACTGTGCAGGGCCCTTACGAGCAGTACTTC
CASSTVQGPYEQYF
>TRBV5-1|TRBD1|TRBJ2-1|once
TGCGCCAGCAGCTTGGAATACGGGACAGGGGTCTACAATGAGCAGTTCTTC
CASSLEYGTGVYNEQFF
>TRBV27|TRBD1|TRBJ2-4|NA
TGTGCCAGCAGTACCCACCGGGACAGGGAGGTGAACATTCAGTACTTC
CASSTHRDREVNIQYF